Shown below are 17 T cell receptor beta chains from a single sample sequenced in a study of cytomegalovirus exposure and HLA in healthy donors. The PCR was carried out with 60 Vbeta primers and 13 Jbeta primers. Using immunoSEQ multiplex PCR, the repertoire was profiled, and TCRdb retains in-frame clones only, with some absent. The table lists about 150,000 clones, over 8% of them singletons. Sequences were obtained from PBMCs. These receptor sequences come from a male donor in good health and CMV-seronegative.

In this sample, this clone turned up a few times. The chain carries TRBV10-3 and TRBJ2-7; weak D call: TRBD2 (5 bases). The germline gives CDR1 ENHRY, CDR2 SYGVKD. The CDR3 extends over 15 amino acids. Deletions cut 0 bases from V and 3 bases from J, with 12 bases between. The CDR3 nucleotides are TGTGCCATCAGTGAGTCGTCTGGACTTCGCTACGAGCAGTACTTC. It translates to CAISESSGLRYEQYF.

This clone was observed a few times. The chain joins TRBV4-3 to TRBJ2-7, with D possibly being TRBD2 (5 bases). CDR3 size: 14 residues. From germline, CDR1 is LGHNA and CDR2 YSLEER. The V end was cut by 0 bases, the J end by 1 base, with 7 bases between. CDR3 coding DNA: TGCGCCAGCAGCCAAGAGCGACTATCCTACGAGCAGTACTTC. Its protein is CASSQERLSYEQYF.

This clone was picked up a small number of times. CDR3: CASSFFGGRGANVLTF. CDR3 coding DNA: TGTGCCAGCAGCTTCTTTGGGGGCCGCGGGGCCAACGTCCTGACTTTC. This rearrangement joins TRBV5-5 to TRBJ2-6, with D perhaps TRBD1 (6 bases). The germline V gene has CDR1 SGHKS and CDR2 YYEKEE (reference sequence). This CDR3 region has 16 residues. Trimming removed 2 bases at V and 4 bases at J, with 13 bases between.

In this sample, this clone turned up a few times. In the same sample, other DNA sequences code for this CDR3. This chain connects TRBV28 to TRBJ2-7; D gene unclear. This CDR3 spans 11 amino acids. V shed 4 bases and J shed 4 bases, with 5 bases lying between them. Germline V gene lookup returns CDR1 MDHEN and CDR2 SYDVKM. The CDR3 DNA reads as TGTGCCAGCAGTTCCAGGTACGAGCAGTACTTC. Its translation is CASSSRYEQYF.

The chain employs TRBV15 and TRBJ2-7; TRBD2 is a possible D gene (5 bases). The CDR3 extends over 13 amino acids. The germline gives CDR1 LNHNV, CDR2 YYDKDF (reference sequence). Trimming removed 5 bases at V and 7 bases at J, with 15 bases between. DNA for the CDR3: TGTGCCACCAGCGTGGGAGCGGTTATGGAGCAGTACTTC. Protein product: CATSVGAVMEQYF.

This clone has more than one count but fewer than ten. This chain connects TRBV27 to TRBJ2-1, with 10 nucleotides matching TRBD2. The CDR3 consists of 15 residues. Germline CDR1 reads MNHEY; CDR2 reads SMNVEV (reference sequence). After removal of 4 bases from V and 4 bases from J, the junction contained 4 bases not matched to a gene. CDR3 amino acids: CASSSGLADYNEQFF. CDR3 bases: TGTGCCAGCAGTTCTGGACTAGCGGATTACAATGAGCAGTTCTTC.

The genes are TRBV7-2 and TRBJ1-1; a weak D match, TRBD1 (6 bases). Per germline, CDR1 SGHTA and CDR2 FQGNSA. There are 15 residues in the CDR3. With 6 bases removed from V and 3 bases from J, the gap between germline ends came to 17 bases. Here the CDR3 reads CASSVSDSLHTEAFF. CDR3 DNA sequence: TGTGCCAGCAGTGTATCGGACAGCTTGCACACTGAAGCTTTCTTT.

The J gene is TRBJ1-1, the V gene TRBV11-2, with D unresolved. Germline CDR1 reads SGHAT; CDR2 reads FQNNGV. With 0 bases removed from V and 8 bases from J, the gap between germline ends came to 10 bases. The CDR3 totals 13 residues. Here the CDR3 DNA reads TGTGCCAGCAGCTTAGATCGGGGTCTGGAAGCTTTCTTT. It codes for CASSLDRGLEAFF.

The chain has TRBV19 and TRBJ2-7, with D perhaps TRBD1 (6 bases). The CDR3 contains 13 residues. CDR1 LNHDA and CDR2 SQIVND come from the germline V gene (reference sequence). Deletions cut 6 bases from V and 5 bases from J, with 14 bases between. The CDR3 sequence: CASSKQGIHEQYF. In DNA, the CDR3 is TGTGCCAGTAGCAAACAGGGAATCCACGAGCAGTACTTC.

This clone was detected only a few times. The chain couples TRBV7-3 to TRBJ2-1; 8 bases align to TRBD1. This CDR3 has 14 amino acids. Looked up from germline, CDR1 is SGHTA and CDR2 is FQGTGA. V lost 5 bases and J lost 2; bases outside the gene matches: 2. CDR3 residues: CASSPGQAYNEQFF. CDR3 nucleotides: TGTGCCAGCAGCCCGGGACAGGCCTACAATGAGCAGTTCTTC.

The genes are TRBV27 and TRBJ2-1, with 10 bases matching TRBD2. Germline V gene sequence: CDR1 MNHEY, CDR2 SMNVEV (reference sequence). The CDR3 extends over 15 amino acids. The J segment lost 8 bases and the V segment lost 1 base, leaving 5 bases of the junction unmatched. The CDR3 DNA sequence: TGTGCCAGCAGTTTATTCGGGACTAGCGAGTATGAGCAGTTCTTC. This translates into CASSLFGTSEYEQFF.

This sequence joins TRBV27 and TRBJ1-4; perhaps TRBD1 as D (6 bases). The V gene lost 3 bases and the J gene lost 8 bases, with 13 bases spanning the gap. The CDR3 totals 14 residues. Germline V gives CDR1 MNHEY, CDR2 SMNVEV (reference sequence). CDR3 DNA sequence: TGTGCCAGCAGTTTTCAGGGGAAAGGCGAAAAACTGTTTTTT. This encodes CASSFQGKGEKLFF.

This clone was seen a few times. The DNA of the CDR3 is TGTGCCAGCAGAGAAACAGGGGAGGCGCGAGAGACCCAGTACTTC. Translating it yields CASRETGEARETQYF. V gene TRBV28 combines with J gene TRBJ2-5, with a possible D match to TRBD1 (7 bases). This CDR3 has 15 amino acids. Germline V gene lookup returns CDR1 MDHEN and CDR2 SYDVKM. Between the trimmed V and J ends, which lost 6 bases and 4 bases, there was a span of 18 bases. The whole variable domain, filled in from reference TRBV28 and TRBJ2-5, reads DVKVTQSSRYLVKRTGEKVFLECVQDMDHENMFWYRQDPGLGLRLIYFSYDVKMKEKGDIPEGYSVSREKKERFSLILESASTNQTSMYLCASRETGEARETQYFGPGTRLLVL.

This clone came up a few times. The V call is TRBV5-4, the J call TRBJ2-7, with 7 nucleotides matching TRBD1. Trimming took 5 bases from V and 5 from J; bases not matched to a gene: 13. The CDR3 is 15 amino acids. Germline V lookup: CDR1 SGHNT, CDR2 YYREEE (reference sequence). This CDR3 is CASRKTGNGIDEQYF. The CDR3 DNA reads TGTGCCAGCAGAAAGACAGGGAACGGGATTGACGAGCAGTACTTC.

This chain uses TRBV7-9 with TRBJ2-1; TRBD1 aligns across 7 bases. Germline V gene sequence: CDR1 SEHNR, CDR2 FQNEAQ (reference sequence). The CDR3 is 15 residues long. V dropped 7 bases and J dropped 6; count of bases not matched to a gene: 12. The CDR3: CASTPWTGDPNEQFF. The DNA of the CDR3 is TGTGCCAGCACCCCCTGGACAGGCGACCCCAATGAGCAGTTCTTC.

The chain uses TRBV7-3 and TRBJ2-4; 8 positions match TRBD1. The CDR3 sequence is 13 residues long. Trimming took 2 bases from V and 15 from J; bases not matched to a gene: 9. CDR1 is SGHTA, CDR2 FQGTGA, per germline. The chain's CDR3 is CASSLEQGAPRYF. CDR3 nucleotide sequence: TGTGCCAGCAGCTTAGAGCAGGGGGCTCCTCGGTACTTC.

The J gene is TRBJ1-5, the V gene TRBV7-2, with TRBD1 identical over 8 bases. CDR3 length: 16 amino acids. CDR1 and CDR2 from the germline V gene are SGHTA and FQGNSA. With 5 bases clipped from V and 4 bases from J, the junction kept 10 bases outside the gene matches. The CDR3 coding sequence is TGTGCCAGCAGCCCCGCCCGGACAGGGCGGAATCAGCCCCAGCATTTT. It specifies CASSPARTGRNQPQHF.